The 32 T cell receptor beta chains below come from one sample, sequenced in a study of molecular identifiers for immune sequencing clone quantification. TCRdb redid the calling of the PCR reads with MiXCR, one entry per CDR3 protein. The sample contains under 350,000 distinct CDR3 sequences, roughly a quarter of which appear only once. What was sequenced was naive CD8+ T cells from blood, with Jurkat cell RNA spiked in. Subset indicated: FACS-sorted CD8+CD4-CCR7+CD45RA+ naive T cells. The source is a human donor in good health. Some libraries in this study had Jurkat cell RNA spiked in.

The J gene is TRBJ1-6, the V gene TRBV9; no reliable D call. Between the trimmed V and J ends, which lost 4 bases and 0 bases, there was a span of 8 bases. This CDR3 has 15 amino acids. Germline V lookup: CDR1 SGDLS, CDR2 YYNGEE. The CDR3 loop reads CASSKWDSYNSPLHF. CDR3 sequence (DNA): TGTGCCAGCAGCAAGTGGGACTCCTATAATTCACCCCTCCACTTT.

CDR3 sequence (DNA): TGTGCCAGCAGCTTAGGTCTAGCGGGAGGCACAGACTCCTACAATGAGCAGTTCTTC. Translated: CASSLGLAGGTDSYNEQFF. V gene TRBV7-9 combines with J gene TRBJ2-1, with TRBD2 matching over 11 bases. From germline, CDR1 is SEHNR and CDR2 FQNEAQ (reference sequence). The J segment lost 0 bases and the V segment lost 1 base, leaving 8 bases of the junction unmatched. The length of the CDR3 is 19 residues.

The chain joins TRBV19 to TRBJ1-5; the D gene is possibly TRBD1 (6 bases). This CDR3 is 14 amino acids long. V lost 5 bases, J lost 3 bases, and 11 bases lay in between. Germline CDR1 is LNHDA and CDR2 is SQIVND (reference sequence). The CDR3 sequence is CASSPGQYNQPQHF. The CDR3 bases are TGTGCCAGTAGTCCCGGACAGTACAATCAGCCCCAGCATTTT.

About this clonotype itself: With a much larger clone just one base away, this may be a read error. This chain uses TRBV5-6 with TRBJ1-3; D remains ambiguous. Germline V gene data show CDR1 as SGHDT and CDR2 as YYEEEE. Trimming took off 6 bases at V and 0 bases at J, with 10 bases between the two ends. This CDR3 is 14 amino acids long. The CDR3 spells CASNFGSSGNTIYF. DNA for the CDR3: TGTGCCAGCAACTTTGGCAGCTCTGGAAACACCATATATTTT.

The chain uses TRBV20-1 and TRBJ2-5; D gene ambiguous. CDR1 DFQATT and CDR2 SNEGSKA come from the germline V gene (reference sequence). V shed 3 bases and J shed 1 base, with 9 bases lying between them. This CDR3 is built from 13 residues. CDR3 sequence: CSASYGFQETQYF. The CDR3 coding sequence is TGCAGTGCTAGTTACGGTTTCCAAGAGACCCAGTACTTC.

This clonotype appeared a few times. The V call is TRBV28, the J call TRBJ2-5, with 10 bases fitting TRBD2. The germline gives CDR1 MDHEN, CDR2 SYDVKM. V lost 4 bases, J lost 5 bases, and 10 bases stayed unmatched. This CDR3 comprises 16 residues. CDR3 coding DNA: TGTGCCAGCAGTTCTCCCCCCAGCGGGAGGGGGGAGACCCAGTACTTC. It encodes CASSSPPSGRGETQYF.

The sample holds many counts of this clonotype. The chain couples TRBV30 to TRBJ2-3; D is perhaps TRBD2 (5 bases). V dropped 1 base and J dropped 0 bases, with 8 bases sitting between them. The CDR3 runs 14 residues. Looked up from germline, CDR1 is GTSNPN and CDR2 is SVGIG (reference sequence). The DNA of the CDR3 is TGTGCCTGGAGTGCGGGGTCTAGCACAGATACGCAGTATTTT. This gives the protein CAWSAGSSTDTQYF.

The J gene is TRBJ2-1, the V gene TRBV4-1; 7 bases are shared with TRBD2. CDR3 length equals 17 residues. V lost 0 bases, J lost 6 bases, and 11 bases stayed unmatched. CDR1 and CDR2 from the germline V gene are MGHRA and YSYEKL. The CDR3 DNA sequence: TGCGCCAGCAGCCAAGATAAGGGAGGGCTAGCTGGCAATGAGCAGTTCTTC. Encoded protein: CASSQDKGGLAGNEQFF.

This clonotype was seen a few times. The chain couples TRBV11-2 to TRBJ1-1; D gene uncertain. Trimming left V 0 bases short and J 10 bases short, with 15 bases between. Germline V lookup: CDR1 SGHAT, CDR2 FQNNGV. This CDR3 is 14 amino acids long. DNA of the CDR3: TGTGCCAGCAGCTTAGATGGGAGGGAGTCAGGAGCTTTCTTT. Residues: CASSLDGRESGAFF.

The DNA for the CDR3 is TGTGCCAGCAGCCCCCGCAGGGGAGAGGGGGAAGATACGCAGCATTTT. Protein sequence: CASSPRRGEGEDTQHF. The chain recombines TRBV28 with TRBJ2-3; the D gene is possibly TRBD1 (6 bases). The J call may be mistaken, given a closer DNA end match to TRBJ1-5. Germline V gives CDR1 MDHEN, CDR2 SYDVKM. The CDR3 is 16 residues long.

The J gene is TRBJ1-1, the V gene TRBV7-8; D is undetermined. The CDR3 contains 13 residues. CDR1 SGHVS and CDR2 FQNEAQ come from the germline V gene. V was shortened by 3 bases and J by 3 bases, with 8 bases between the two germline ends. CDR3 nucleotide sequence: TGTGCCAGCAGCTTTGACCTGCACACTGAAGCTTTCTTT. This codes for CASSFDLHTEAFF.

This clonotype has at least ten counts. The chain combines TRBV7-6 with TRBJ1-4; no clear D gene. Germline V gene sequence: CDR1 SGHVS, CDR2 FNYEAQ. Trimming stripped 1 base from V and 5 bases from J, with 8 bases between. This CDR3 spans 14 amino acids. CDR3 nucleotide sequence: TGTGCCAGCAGCTTAGGAGCAGGAAATGAAAAACTGTTTTTT. This sequence encodes CASSLGAGNEKLFF.

This clonotype was seen repeatedly, ten times or more. V usage is TRBV12-3 or TRBV12-4 and J usage is TRBJ2-7; 9 positions match TRBD1. CDR3 size: 13 residues. Unmatched junction bases numbered 6, after V lost 7 bases and J lost 5 bases. CDR3 loop: CASTHGQGNEQYF. The CDR3 coding sequence is TGTGCCAGCACACACGGACAGGGGAACGAGCAGTACTTC.

This clonotype was recorded at least ten times. V and J are TRBV7-6 and TRBJ2-3; weak D call: TRBD2 (7 bases). Per germline, CDR1 SGHVS and CDR2 FNYEAQ. V was clipped by 4 bases and J by 4 bases, with 9 bases between them. This CDR3 is 13 amino acids long. CDR3 sequence: CASSWGGPDTQYF. In DNA form, the CDR3 reads TGTGCCAGCAGCTGGGGGGGGCCAGATACGCAGTATTTT.

Concerning this clonotype itself: A much bigger clone sits one base away, suggesting this may be a read error. The V gene is TRBV19, the J gene TRBJ1-5, with TRBD1 matching over 8 bases. V lost 3 bases and J lost 4; bases outside the gene matches: 5. There are 15 residues in the CDR3. Germline CDR1 is LNHDA and CDR2 is SQIVND (reference sequence). CDR3 in amino acids: CASSMAGTGNQPQHF. CDR3 nucleotide sequence: TGTGCCAGTAGTATGGCCGGGACAGGTAATCAGCCCCAGCATTTT.

This chain links TRBV30 with TRBJ2-1; the D gene is possibly TRBD1 (6 bases). This CDR3 comprises 14 residues. V lost 2 bases and J lost 0, with 8 bases in between. Per the germline V gene, CDR1 is GTSNPN and CDR2 is SVGIG (reference sequence). The CDR3 DNA sequence: TGTGCCTGGAGTACAGGGAGCTCCTACAATGAGCAGTTCTTC. It is translated as CAWSTGSSYNEQFF.

This clonotype appeared a single time. Being one base from a much bigger clone, this may be a read error. The chain joins TRBV14 to TRBJ2-2; the D gene is possibly TRBD2 (6 bases). The germline V and J ends were trimmed by 4 bases and 3 bases, with 9 bases remaining between them. The CDR3 runs 14 residues. Germline CDR1 and CDR2: SGHDN and FVKESK. As DNA, the CDR3 is TGTGCCAGCAGCCCCGGGGAGGACACCGGGGAGCTGTTTTTT. Residues: CASSPGEDTGELFF.

The CDR3 region has the DNA TGTGCCAGCAGTTACTCCAGGGACGGGGCTGGAAACACCATATATTTT. Its translation is CASSYSRDGAGNTIYF. The chain joins TRBV6-6 to TRBJ1-3; D is possibly TRBD1 (5 bases). V was shortened by 0 bases and J by 2 bases, with 11 bases between the two germline ends. CDR1 and CDR2 from the germline V gene are MNHNY and SVGAGI (reference sequence). CDR3 length: 16 residues.

The chain employs TRBV7-2 and TRBJ2-5; possible D gene TRBD2, 5 bases. This CDR3 has 20 residues. Trimming removed 5 bases from V and 1 base from J, with 29 bases in between. Germline V lookup: CDR1 SGHTA, CDR2 FQGNSA. In DNA form, the CDR3 reads TGTGCCAGCAGCCCCGGACTGTTCATCTCCCAGGCCCCTCCCCAAGAGACCCAGTACTTC. Its translation is CASSPGLFISQAPPQETQYF.

This clonotype was picked up many times. The chain carries TRBV19 and TRBJ1-1; the D is unclear. CDR1 LNHDA and CDR2 SQIVND come from the germline V gene (reference sequence). The CDR3 has 13 residues. Trimming stripped 10 bases from V and 1 base from J, with 13 bases between. CDR3 nucleotides: TGTGCCACGCAGACGGGGAAGAACACTGAAGCTTTCTTT. Amino acids: CATQTGKNTEAFF.

The sample holds many counts of this clonotype. This chain links TRBV7-9 with TRBJ2-1, with D perhaps TRBD2 (6 bases). V lost 6 bases and J 9 bases, leaving 12 bases between the germline ends. Per germline, CDR1 SEHNR and CDR2 FQNEAQ (reference sequence). This CDR3 region has 12 residues. The CDR3, as DNA: TGTGCCAGCAGTCCTGCGGGGATTGAGCAGTTCTTC. Protein: CASSPAGIEQFF.

This clonotype was counted once. This sequence may be a read error, since a much larger clone differs from it by one base. This sequence joins TRBV28 and TRBJ2-6; no clear D. The CDR3 has 16 residues. Germline V gives CDR1 MDHEN, CDR2 SYDVKM. Here the CDR3 reads CAGSLFGGSGANVLTF. The DNA for the CDR3 is TGTGCCGGCAGTTTATTCGGCGGCTCTGGGGCCAACGTCCTGACTTTC.

The chain combines TRBV5-6 with TRBJ2-3; the D gene is possibly TRBD2 (6 bases). The CDR3 has 14 amino acids. CDR1 SGHDT and CDR2 YYEEEE come from the germline V gene. Trimming left V 3 bases short and J 0 bases short, with 8 bases between. The CDR3 is CASSWGDSTDTQYF. The CDR3, as DNA: TGTGCCAGCAGCTGGGGGGACAGCACAGATACGCAGTATTTT. The full variable domain, its missing parts supplied by reference TRBV5-6 and TRBJ2-3, is DAGVTQSPTHLIKTRGQQVTLRCSPKSGHDTVSWYQQALGQGPQFIFQYYEEEERQRGNFPDRFSGHQFPNYSSELNVNALLLGDSALYLCASSWGDSTDTQYFGPGTRLTVL.

This clonotype was seen only a few times. The chain is built from TRBV30 and TRBJ1-1; D unresolved. Germline assignment: CDR1 GTSNPN and CDR2 SVGIG (reference sequence). The CDR3 is 13 residues long. V was clipped by 0 bases and J by 8 bases, with 13 bases between them. The CDR3 sequence: CAWSVLSTREAFF. CDR3 DNA sequence: TGTGCCTGGAGTGTACTAAGCACCCGGGAAGCTTTCTTT.

To note about this clonotype: A single base separates this from a much larger clone, so it may be a read error. The chain recombines TRBV5-1 with TRBJ2-5; D not certain. The CDR3 has 12 amino acids. CDR1 is SGHRS and CDR2 is YFSETQ in the germline V gene. CDR3 loop: CANSRTSETQYF. The CDR3 DNA is TGCGCCAACAGCCGCACCTCGGAGACCCAGTACTTC.

This clonotype was counted only a few times. The CDR3 nucleotides are TGTGCCAGCAGCCCAGGACAGGGGGCGCACCAAGAGACCCAGTACTTC. Protein: CASSPGQGAHQETQYF. The J gene is TRBJ2-5, the V gene TRBV7-9; TRBD1 aligns across 11 bases. Trimming cost V 5 bases and J 0 bases; bases outside gene matches: 5. The germline gives CDR1 SEHNR, CDR2 FQNEAQ (reference sequence). The CDR3 runs to 16 residues.

The chain employs TRBV12-3 or TRBV12-4 and TRBJ1-3; D call uncertain. Trimming took off 5 bases at V and 4 bases at J, with 12 bases between the two ends. The CDR3 has 14 residues. CDR3 sequence reads: CASSPQIAGNTIYF. The CDR3 DNA sequence: TGTGCCAGCAGTCCCCAGATAGCCGGAAACACCATATATTTT.

This clonotype has only a few counts. This chain connects TRBV7-9 to TRBJ2-3; D gene uncertain. V was cut by 8 bases and J by 5 bases, with 14 bases left in between. The CDR3 length is 13 residues. The germline V gene has CDR1 SEHNR and CDR2 FQNEAQ (reference sequence). The CDR3 DNA is TGTGCCAGCCGGAAGACGGGCGGAGATACGCAGTATTTT. This encodes CASRKTGGDTQYF.

This clonotype occurred a few times. The chain joins TRBV7-9 to TRBJ2-4, with no clear D. This CDR3 spans 12 amino acids. With 6 bases removed from V and 9 bases from J, the gap between germline ends came to 12 bases. Per germline, CDR1 SEHNR and CDR2 FQNEAQ (reference sequence). CDR3: CASSSPDIIQYF. The CDR3 DNA sequence: TGTGCCAGCAGTTCCCCAGATATCATTCAGTACTTC.

About this clonotype: This may come from a read error, since a much larger clone is one base off. The chain is built from TRBV24-1 and TRBJ2-1; D remains unclear. This CDR3 has 13 residues. Looked up from germline, CDR1 is KGHDR and CDR2 is SFDVKD. CDR3 DNA sequence: TGTGTCACCAGTTCCGGATTATACAATGAGCAGTTCTTC. This translates into CVTSSGLYNEQFF.

The CDR3: CASNAGQGALSTDTQYF. CDR3 nucleotides: TGTGCCAGCAACGCGGGACAGGGGGCCTTGAGCACAGATACGCAGTATTTT. The gene calls are TRBV12-3 or TRBV12-4 and TRBJ2-3; TRBD1 matches at 12 bases. This CDR3 has 17 amino acids. After removal of 7 bases from V and 0 bases from J, the junction contained 8 bases not matched to a gene.

This clonotype was seen many times. V and J are TRBV6-5 and TRBJ1-5, with 9 bases lining up with TRBD1. Germline V gene data show CDR1 as MNHEY and CDR2 as SVGAGI. The CDR3 consists of 15 residues. J lost 6 bases, V lost 6 bases, and 9 bases had no gene match. CDR3 loop: CASRPGQGGAQPQHF. Written as DNA, the CDR3 is TGTGCCAGCAGGCCGGGACAGGGCGGCGCTCAGCCCCAGCATTTT.